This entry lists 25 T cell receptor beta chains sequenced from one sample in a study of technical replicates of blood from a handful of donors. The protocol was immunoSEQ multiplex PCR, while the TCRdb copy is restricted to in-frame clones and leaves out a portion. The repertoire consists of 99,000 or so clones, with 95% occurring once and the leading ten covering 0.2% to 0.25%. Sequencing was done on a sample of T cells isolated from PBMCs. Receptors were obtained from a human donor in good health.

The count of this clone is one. The CDR3 spells CASSQAQANYGYTF. In DNA, the CDR3 is TGCGCCAGCAGCCAGGCACAGGCTAACTATGGCTACACCTTC. V usage is TRBV5-1 and J usage is TRBJ1-2; D is perhaps TRBD1 (5 bases). The V and J ends lost 4 bases and 0 bases respectively, with 10 bases between them. Germline V gives CDR1 SGHRS, CDR2 YFSETQ. This CDR3 spans 14 amino acids.

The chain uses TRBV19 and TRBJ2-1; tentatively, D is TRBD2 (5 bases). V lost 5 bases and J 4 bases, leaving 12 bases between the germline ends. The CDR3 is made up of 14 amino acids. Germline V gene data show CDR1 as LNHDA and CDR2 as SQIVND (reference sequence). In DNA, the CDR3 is TGTGCCAGTAGTCCCCTAGCAGCGTACAATGAGCAGTTCTTC. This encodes CASSPLAAYNEQFF.

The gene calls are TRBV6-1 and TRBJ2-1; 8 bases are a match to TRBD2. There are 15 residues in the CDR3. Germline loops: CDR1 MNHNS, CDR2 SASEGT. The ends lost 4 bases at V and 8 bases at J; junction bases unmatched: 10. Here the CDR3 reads CASSGQRERLYEQFF. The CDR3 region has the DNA TGTGCCAGCAGTGGTCAGCGGGAGAGGCTGTATGAGCAGTTCTTC.

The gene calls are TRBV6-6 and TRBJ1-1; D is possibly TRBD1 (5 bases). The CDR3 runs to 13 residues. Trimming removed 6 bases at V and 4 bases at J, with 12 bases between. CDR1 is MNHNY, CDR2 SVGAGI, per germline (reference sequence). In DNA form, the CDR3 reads TGTGCCAGCAGCATGGGGGGGGGCACTGAAGCTTTCTTT. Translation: CASSMGGGTEAFF.

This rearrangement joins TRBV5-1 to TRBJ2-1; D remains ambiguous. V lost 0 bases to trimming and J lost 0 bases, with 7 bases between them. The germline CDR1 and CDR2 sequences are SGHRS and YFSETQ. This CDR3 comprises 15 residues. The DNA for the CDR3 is TGCGCCAGCAGCTTGGTAGCAAACTCCTACAATGAGCAGTTCTTC. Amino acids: CASSLVANSYNEQFF.

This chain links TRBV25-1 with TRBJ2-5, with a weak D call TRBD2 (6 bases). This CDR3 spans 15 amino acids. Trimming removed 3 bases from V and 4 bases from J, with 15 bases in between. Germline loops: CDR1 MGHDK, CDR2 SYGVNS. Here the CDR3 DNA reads TGTGCCAGCAGTGATGGGGGTGGTAGCGGAGAGACCCAGTACTTC. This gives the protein CASSDGGGSGETQYF.

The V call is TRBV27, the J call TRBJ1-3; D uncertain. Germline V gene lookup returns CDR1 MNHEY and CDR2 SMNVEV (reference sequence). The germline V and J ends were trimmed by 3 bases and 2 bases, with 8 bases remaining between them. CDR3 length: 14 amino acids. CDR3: CASSFSGTGNTIYF. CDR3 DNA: TGTGCCAGCAGTTTTTCAGGCACTGGAAACACCATATATTTT.

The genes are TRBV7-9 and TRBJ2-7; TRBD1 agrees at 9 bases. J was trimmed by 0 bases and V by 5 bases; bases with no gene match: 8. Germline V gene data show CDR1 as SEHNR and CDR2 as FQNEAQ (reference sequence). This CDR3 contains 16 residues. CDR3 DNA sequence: TGTGCCAGCAGCAAGCTAGGGACAGGGCGCTCCTACGAGCAGTACTTC. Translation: CASSKLGTGRSYEQYF.

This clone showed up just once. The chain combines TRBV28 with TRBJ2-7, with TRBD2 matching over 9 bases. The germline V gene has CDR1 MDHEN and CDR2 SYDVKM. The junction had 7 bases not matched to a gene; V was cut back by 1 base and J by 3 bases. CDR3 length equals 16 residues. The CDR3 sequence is CASSLFSGRDGYEQYF. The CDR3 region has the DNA TGTGCCAGCAGTTTATTTAGCGGGAGAGATGGCTACGAGCAGTACTTC.

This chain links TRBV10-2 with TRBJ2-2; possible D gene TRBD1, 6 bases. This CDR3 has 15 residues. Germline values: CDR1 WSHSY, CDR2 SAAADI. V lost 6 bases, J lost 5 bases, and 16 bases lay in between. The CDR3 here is CASSLQGPETGELFF. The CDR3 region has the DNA TGCGCCAGCAGCCTACAGGGACCCGAGACCGGGGAGCTGTTTTTT.

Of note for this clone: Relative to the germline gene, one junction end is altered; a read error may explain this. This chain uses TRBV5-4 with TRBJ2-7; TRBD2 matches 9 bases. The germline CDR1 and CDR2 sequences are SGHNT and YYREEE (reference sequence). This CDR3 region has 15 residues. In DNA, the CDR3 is TGTGCCAGCAACTTGGCCGGGACTAGCATCCACGAGCAGTACTTC. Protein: CASNLAGTSIHEQYF.

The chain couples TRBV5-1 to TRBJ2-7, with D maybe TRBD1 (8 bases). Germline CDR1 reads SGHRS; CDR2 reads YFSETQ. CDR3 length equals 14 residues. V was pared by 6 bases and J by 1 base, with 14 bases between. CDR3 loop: CASNRGGSSYEQYF. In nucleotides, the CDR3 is TGCGCCAGCAACAGGGGGGGCTCTTCCTACGAGCAGTACTTC.

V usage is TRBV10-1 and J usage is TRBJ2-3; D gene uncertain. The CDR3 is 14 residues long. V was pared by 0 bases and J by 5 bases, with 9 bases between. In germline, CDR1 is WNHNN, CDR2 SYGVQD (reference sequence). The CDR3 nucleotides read TGCGCCAGCAGTGAGTCGGCCATTGGAGATACGCAGTATTTT. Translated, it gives CASSESAIGDTQYF.

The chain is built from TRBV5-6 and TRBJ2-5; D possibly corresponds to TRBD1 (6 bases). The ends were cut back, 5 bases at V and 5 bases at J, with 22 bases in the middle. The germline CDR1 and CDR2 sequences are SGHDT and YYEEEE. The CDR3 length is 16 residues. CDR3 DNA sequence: TGTGCCAGCAGACGCGAGGGGGTGGAGGCGTTTGAGACCCAGTACTTC. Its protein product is CASRREGVEAFETQYF.

The CDR3 DNA reads as TGTGCCAGCAGCCAGGGGGACCGCCTGCCGCAGTATTTT. Protein product: CASSQGDRLPQYF. This chain joins TRBV7-2 and TRBJ2-3; 7 positions match TRBD1. J gave up 10 bases and V 5 bases, and 9 bases lay outside the gene matches. Germline V gives CDR1 SGHTA, CDR2 FQGNSA. CDR3 length: 13 amino acids.

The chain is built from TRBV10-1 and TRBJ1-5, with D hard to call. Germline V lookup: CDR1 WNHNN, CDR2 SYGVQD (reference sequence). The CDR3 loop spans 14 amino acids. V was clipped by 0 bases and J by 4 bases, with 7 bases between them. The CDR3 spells CASSESAENQPQHF. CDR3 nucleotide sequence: TGCGCCAGCAGTGAGTCGGCAGAAAATCAGCCCCAGCATTTT.

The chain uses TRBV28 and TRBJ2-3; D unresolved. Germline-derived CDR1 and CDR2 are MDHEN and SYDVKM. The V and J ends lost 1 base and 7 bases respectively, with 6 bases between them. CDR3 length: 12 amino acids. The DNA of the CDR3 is TGTGCCAGCAGTTTATTTCCCTATACGCAGTATTTT. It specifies CASSLFPYTQYF.

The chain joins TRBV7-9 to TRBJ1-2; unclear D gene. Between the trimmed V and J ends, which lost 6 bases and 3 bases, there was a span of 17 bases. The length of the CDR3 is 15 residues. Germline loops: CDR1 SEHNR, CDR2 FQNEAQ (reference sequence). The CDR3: CASSFGGKNDYGYTF. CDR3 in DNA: TGTGCCAGCAGTTTTGGAGGGAAGAATGACTATGGCTACACCTTC.

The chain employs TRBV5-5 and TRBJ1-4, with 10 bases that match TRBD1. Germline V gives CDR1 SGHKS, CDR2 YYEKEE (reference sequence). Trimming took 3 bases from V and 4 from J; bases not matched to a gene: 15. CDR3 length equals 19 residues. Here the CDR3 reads CASSSLFMTGGRYNEKLFF. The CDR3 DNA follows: TGTGCCAGCAGCTCATTGTTTATGACAGGGGGCCGGTATAATGAAAAACTGTTTTTT.

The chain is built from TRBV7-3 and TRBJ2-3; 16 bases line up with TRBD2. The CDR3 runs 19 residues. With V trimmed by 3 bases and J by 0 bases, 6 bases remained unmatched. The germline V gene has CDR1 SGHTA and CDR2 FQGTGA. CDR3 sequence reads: CASSFHGTSGGESTDTQYF. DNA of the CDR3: TGTGCCAGCAGCTTTCACGGGACTAGCGGGGGGGAAAGCACAGATACGCAGTATTTT. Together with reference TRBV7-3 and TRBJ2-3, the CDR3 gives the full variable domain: GAGVSQTPSNKVTEKGKYVELRCDPISGHTALYWYRQSLGQGPEFLIYFQGTGAADDSGLPNDRFFAVRPEGSVSTLKIQRTERGDSAVYLCASSFHGTSGGESTDTQYFGPGTRLTVL.

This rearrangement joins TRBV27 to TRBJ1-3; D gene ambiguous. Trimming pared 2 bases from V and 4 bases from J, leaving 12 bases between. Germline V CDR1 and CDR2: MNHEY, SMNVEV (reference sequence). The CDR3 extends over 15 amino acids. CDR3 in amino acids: CASSLNPLTGNTIYF. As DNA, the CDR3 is TGTGCCAGCAGTTTAAACCCTCTAACCGGAAACACCATATATTTT.

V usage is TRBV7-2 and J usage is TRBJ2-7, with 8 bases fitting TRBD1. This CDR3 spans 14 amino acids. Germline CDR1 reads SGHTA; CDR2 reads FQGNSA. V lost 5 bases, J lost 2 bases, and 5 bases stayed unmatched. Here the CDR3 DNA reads TGTGCCAGCAGCCGCGGACAGGGCCCCTACGAGCAGTACTTC. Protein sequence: CASSRGQGPYEQYF.

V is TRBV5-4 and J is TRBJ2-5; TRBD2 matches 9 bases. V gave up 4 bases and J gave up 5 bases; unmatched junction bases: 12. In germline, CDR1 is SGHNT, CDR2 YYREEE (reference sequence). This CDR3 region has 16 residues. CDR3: CASSPGGLAGWETQYF. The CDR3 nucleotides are TGTGCCAGCAGCCCGGGGGGTCTAGCGGGGTGGGAGACCCAGTACTTC.

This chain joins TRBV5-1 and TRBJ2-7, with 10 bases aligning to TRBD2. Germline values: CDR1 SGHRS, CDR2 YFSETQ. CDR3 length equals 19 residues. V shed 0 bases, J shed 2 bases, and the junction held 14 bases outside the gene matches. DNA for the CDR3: TGCGCCAGCAGCTTGGGGCTAGCGGGAGTGGGGCCCCTCCCCTACGAGCAGTACTTC. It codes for CASSLGLAGVGPLPYEQYF.

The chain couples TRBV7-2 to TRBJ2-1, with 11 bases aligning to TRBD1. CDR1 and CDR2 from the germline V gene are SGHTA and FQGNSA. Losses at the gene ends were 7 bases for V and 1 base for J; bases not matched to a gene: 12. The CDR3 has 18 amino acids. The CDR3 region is CASNERTGGYRSYNEQFF. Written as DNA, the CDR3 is TGTGCCAGCAACGAGAGGACAGGGGGCTACCGATCCTACAATGAGCAGTTCTTC.